This TCR beta chain is from a study of T cells after yellow fever vaccination. The wider study: SMART-Seq v4 Ultra Low Input served to prepare low-cell-number fractions.

The sample holds many counts of this clonotype. The antigen is unknown. The V gene's germline CDR1 is SGDLS and CDR2 YYNGEE. V lost 0 bases to trimming and J lost 5 bases, with 5 bases between them. This CDR3 has 12 residues. Study-wide points: Clones that expanded after primary vaccination mostly reappeared after the booster (just over 95% CD4, approximately 89% CD8).

Each CDR3 protein gets one entry after TCRdb re-called the 5' RACE reads with MiXCR. The profile shows 300,000 or so distinct CDR3 sequences, approximately 4.2% of them singletons. The TCR originated in a man between 18 and 35 years old who received the YFV17D yellow fever vaccine. Sequences were derived from PBMCs, sampled 5 days after the yellow fever booster vaccination. The V gene is TRBV9, the J gene TRBJ2-5; TRBD2 is a possible D gene (5 bases). CDR3 region: CASSVAGETQYF. The CDR3 coding sequence is TGTGCCAGCAGCGTAGCGGGGGAGACCCAGTACTTC.